The present T cell receptor (beta chain) was sequenced within a study of blood T cell repertoires in COVID-19. Study overall: There were acute and convalescent COVID-19 samples, and they came from the United States, Italy and Spain.

As handled by the study authors: Researchers report that nucleated cell counts were estimated from reference gene primer amplification. The method was immunoSEQ multiplex PCR; TCRdb's version includes in-frame clones alone and lacks a portion of them. V and J calls and clone size come straight from that table; D and trimming were deduced from the DNA. The sample holds more than 95,000 clones; around 87% are singletons and the top ten take 7.7%. V was shortened by 6 bases and J by 4 bases, with 15 bases between the two germline ends. Germline lookup yields CDR1 SQVTM and CDR2 ANQGSEA. The CDR3 runs 13 residues.

This sequence joins TRBV29-1 and TRBJ1-2, with D uncertain. What was sequenced was peripheral blood. This TCR was sampled from a human donor in a cohort sampled during active COVID-19. The CDR3 reads CSVRPGGSYGYTF. CDR3 DNA: TGCAGCGTCCGACCCGGCGGGAGCTATGGCTACACCTTC.